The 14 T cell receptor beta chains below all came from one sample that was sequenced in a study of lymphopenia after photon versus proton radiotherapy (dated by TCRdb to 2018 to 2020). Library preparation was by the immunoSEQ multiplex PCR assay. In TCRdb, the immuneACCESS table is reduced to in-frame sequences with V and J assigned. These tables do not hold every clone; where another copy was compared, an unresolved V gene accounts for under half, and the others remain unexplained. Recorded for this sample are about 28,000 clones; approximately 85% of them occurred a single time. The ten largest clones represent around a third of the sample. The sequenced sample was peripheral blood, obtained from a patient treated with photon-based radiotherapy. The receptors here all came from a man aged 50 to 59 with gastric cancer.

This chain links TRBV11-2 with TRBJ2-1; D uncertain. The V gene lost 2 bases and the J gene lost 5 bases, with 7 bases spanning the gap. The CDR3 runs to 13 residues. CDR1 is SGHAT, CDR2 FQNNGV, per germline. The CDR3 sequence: CASSLSVNNEQFF. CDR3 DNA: TGTGCCAGCAGCTTATCAGTAAACAATGAGCAGTTCTTC.

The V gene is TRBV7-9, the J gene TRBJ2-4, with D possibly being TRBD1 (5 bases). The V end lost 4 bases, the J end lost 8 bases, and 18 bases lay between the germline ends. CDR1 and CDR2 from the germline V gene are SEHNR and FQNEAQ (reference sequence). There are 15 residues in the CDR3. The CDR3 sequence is CASSSAGNLKHIQYF. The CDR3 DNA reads TGTGCCAGCAGCTCGGCAGGGAATCTCAAGCACATTCAGTACTTC.

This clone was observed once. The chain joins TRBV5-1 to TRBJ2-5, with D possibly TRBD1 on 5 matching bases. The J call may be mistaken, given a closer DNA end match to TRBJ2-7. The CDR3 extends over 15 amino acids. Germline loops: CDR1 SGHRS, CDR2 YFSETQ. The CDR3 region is CASSLQGQVLNEQYF. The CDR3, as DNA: TGCGCCAGCAGCTTGCAGGGTCAGGTTTTGAACGAGCAGTACTTC.

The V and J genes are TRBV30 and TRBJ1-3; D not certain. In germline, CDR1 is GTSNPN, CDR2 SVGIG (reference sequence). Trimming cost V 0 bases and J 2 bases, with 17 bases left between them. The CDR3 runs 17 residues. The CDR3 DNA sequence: TGTGCCTGGAGTGTACTAGTCATGGGCAGTGCTGGAAACACCATATATTTT. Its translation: CAWSVLVMGSAGNTIYF.

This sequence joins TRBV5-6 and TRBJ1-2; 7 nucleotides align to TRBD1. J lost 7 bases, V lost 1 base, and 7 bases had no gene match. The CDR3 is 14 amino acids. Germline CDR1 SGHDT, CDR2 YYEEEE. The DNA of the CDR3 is TGTGCCAGCAGCTTGCGGGGGACAGAAAGTGGCTACACCTTC. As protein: CASSLRGTESGYTF.

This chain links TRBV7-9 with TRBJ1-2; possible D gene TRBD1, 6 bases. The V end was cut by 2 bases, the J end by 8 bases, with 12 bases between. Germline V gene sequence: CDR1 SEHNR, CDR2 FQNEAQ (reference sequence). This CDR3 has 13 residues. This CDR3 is CASSLNSGGGYTF. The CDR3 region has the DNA TGTGCCAGCAGCTTAAATTCGGGGGGCGGCTACACCTTC. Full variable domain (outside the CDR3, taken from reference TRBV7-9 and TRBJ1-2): DTGVSQNPRHKITKRGQNVTFRCDPISEHNRLYWYRQTLGQGPEFLTYFQNEAQLEKSRLLSDRFSAERPKGSFSTLEIQRTEQGDSAMYLCASSLNSGGGYTFGSGTRLTVV.

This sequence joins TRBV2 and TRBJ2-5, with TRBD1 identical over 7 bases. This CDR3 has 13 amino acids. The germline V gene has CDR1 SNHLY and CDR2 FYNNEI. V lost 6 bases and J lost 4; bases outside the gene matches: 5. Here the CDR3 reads CASSLQGRETQYF. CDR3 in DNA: TGTGCCAGCAGCCTACAGGGGCGAGAGACCCAGTACTTC.

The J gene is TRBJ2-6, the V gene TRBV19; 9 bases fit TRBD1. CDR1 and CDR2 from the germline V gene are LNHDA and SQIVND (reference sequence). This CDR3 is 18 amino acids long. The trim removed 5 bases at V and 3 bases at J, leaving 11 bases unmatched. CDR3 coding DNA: TGTGCCAGTAGTCCGAGGAGACAGGGGGTGGGTGGGGCCAACGTCCTGACTTTC. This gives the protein CASSPRRQGVGGANVLTF.

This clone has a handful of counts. Here the CDR3 reads CASSSRSYSGNTIYF. CDR3 DNA sequence: TGTGCCAGTAGTTCACGCTCGTACTCTGGAAACACCATATATTTT. This sequence joins TRBV19 and TRBJ1-3; no firm D call. CDR3 length: 15 amino acids. V dropped 5 bases and J dropped 0 bases, with 11 bases sitting between them. The germline gives CDR1 LNHDA, CDR2 SQIVND (reference sequence).

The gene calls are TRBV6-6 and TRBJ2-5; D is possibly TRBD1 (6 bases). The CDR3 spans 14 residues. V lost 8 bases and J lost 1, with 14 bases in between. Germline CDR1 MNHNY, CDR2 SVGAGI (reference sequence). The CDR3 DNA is TGTGCCAGCGGCCAGGGGCGCCTCCAAGAGACCCAGTACTTC. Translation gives CASGQGRLQETQYF.

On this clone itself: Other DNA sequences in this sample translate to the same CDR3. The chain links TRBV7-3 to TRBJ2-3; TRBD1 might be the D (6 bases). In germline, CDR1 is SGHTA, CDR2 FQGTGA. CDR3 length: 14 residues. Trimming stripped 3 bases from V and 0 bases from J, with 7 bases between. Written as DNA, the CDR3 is TGTGCCAGCAGCTTGGGACAAAGCACAGATACGCAGTATTTT. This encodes CASSLGQSTDTQYF.

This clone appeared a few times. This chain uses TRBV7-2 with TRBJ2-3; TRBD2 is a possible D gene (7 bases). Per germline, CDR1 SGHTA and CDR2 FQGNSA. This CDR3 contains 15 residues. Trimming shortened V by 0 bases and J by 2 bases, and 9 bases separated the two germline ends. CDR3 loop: CASSLAGGPTDTQYF. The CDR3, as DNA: TGTGCCAGCAGCTTAGCGGGGGGGCCCACAGATACGCAGTATTTT. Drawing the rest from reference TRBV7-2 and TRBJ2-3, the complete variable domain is GAGVSQSPSNKVTEKGKDVELRCDPISGHTALYWYRQSLGQGLEFLIYFQGNSAPDKSGLPSDRFSAERTGGSVSTLTIQRTQQEDSAVYLCASSLAGGPTDTQYFGPGTRLTVL.

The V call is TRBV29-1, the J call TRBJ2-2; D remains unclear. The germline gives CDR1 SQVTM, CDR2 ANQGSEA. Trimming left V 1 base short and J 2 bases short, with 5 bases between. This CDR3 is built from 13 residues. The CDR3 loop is CSVEATNTGELFF. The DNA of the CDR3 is TGCAGCGTTGAAGCAACAAACACCGGGGAGCTGTTTTTT.

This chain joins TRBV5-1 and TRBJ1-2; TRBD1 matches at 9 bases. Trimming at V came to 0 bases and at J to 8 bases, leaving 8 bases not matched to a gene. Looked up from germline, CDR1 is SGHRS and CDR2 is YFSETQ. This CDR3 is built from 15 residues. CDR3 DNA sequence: TGCGCCAGCAGCTTGGAGGTCGGGACAGGGACGGGCTACACCTTC. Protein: CASSLEVGTGTGYTF.